One and the same sample provided the 3 T cell receptor beta chains below, sequenced in a study of T cell repertoires in cytomegalovirus infection. Each CDR3 protein is one row after TCRdb ran MiXCR on the reads. The table includes some 800,000 distinct CDR3 sequences, about 29% detected once. The antigens these receptors bind are not known. Material: cultured CD8+ T cells from PBMCs, obtained from culture after CMV antigen stimulation. The receptors come from a human donor in good health (CMV status not recorded). Some clones in this sample may be carry-over from other donors' samples.

The table lists this clonotype with many counts. This rearrangement joins TRBV7-8 to TRBJ2-2, with D perhaps TRBD1 (5 bases). The germline V and J ends were trimmed by 6 bases and 8 bases, with 19 bases remaining between them. This CDR3 comprises 15 residues. Germline-derived CDR1 and CDR2 are SGHVS and FQNEAQ. The CDR3: CASSSSTGQHGELFF. CDR3 in DNA: TGTGCCAGCAGTTCTTCAACCGGACAACATGGGGAGCTGTTTTTT.

This clonotype appeared a few times. This sequence joins TRBV7-8 and TRBJ2-7; D unclear. Germline CDR1 and CDR2: SGHVS and FQNEAQ. Trimming stripped 1 base from V and 5 bases from J, with 12 bases between. There are 14 residues in the CDR3. The CDR3, as DNA: TGTGCCAGCAGCTTAGAAGGGTATTCCCACGAGCAGTACGTC. Its translation is CASSLEGYSHEQYV.

This clonotype was counted only a few times. This rearrangement joins TRBV27 to TRBJ1-2, with D perhaps TRBD1 (5 bases). The CDR3 contains 15 residues. Germline CDR1 MNHEY, CDR2 SMNVEV (reference sequence). V lost 6 bases, J lost 3 bases, and 17 bases lay in between. This CDR3 reads CASRTSTGGDYGYTF. The CDR3 DNA sequence: TGTGCCAGCAGGACTAGTACAGGAGGGGACTATGGCTACACCTTC.